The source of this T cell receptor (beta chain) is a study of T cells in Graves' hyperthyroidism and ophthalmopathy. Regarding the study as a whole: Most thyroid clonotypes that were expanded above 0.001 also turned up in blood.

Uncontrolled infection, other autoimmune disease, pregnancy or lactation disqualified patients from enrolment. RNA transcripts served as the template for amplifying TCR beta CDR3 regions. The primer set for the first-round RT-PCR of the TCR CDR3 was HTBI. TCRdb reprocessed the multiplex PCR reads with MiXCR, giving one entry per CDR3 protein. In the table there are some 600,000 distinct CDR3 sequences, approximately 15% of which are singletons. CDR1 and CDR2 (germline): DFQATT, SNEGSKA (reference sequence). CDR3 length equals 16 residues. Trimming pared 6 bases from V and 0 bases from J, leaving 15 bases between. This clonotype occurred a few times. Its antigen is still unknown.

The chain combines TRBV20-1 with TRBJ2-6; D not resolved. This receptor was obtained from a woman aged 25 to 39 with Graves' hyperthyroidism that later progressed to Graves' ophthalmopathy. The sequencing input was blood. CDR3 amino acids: CSAPPPINSGANVLTF. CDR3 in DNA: TGCAGTGCCCCACCCCCTATAAACTCTGGGGCCAACGTCCTGACTTTC.